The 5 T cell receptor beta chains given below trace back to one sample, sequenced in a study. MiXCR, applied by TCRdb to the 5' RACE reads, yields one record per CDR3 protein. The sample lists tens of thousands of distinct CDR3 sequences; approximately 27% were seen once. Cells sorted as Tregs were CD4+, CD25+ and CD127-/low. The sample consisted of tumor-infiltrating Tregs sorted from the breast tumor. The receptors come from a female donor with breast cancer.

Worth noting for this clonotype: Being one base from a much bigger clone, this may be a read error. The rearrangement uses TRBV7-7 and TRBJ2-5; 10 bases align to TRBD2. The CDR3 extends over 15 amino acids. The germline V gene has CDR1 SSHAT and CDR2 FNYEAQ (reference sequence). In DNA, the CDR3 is TGTGCTAGCAGCTTCAGCGGGGGGGCAGCAGAGACCCAGTACTTC. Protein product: CASSFSGGAAETQYF. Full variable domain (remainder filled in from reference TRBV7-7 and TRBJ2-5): GAGVSQSPRYKVTKRGQDVTLRCDPISSHATLYWYQQALGQGPEFLTYFNYEAQPDKSGLPSDRFSAERPEGSISTLTIQRTEQRDSAMYRCASSFSGGAAETQYFGPGTRLLVL.

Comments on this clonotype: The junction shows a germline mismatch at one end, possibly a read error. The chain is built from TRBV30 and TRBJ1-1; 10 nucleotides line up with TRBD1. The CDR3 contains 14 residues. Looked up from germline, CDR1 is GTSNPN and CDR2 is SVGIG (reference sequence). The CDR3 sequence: CTWSVRQGADEAFF. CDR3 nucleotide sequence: TGTACCTGGAGTGTACGACAGGGGGCGGATGAAGCTTTCTTT.

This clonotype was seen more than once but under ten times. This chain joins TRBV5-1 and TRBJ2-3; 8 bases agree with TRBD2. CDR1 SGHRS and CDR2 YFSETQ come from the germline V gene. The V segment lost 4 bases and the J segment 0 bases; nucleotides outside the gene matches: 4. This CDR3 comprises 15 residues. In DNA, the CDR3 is TGCGCCAGCAGCCCAATAGCGGGGAGCACAGATACGCAGTATTTT. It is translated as CASSPIAGSTDTQYF.

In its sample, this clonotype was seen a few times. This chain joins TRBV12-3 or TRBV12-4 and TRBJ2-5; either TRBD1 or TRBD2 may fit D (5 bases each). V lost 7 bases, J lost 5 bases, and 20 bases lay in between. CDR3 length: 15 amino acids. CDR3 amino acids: CASTPRGATWETQYF. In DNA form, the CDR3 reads TGTGCCAGCACTCCTCGAGGGGCCACGTGGGAGACCCAGTACTTC.

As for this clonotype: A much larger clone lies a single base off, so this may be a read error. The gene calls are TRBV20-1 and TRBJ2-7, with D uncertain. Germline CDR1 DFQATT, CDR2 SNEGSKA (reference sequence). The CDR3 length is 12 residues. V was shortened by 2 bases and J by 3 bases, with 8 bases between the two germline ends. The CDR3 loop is CSARSRIYEQYF. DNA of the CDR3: TGCAGTGCTAGATCCAGAATCTACGAGCAGTACTTC.